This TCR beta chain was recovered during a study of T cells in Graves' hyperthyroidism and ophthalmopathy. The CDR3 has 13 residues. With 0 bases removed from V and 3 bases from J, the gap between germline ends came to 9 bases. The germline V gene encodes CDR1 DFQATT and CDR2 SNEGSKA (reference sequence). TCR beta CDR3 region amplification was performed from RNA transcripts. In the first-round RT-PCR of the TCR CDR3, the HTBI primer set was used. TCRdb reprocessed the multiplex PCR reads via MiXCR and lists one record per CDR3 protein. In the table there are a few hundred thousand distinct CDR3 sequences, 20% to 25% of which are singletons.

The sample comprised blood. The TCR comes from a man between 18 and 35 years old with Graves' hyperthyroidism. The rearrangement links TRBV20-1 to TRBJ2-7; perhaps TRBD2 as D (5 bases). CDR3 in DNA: TGCAGTGCTAGAGATATCGGGGTCTACGAGCAGTACTTC. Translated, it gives CSARDIGVYEQYF.